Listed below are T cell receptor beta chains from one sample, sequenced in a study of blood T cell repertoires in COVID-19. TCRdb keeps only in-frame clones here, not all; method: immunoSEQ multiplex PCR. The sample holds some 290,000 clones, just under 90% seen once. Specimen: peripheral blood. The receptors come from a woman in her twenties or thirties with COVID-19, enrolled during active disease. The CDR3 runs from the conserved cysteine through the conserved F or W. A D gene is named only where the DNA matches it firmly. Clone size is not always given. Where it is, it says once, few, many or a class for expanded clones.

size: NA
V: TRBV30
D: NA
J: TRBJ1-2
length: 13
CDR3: CAARRGGNYGYTF

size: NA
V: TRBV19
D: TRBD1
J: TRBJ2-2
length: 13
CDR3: CAIRQGYTGELFF

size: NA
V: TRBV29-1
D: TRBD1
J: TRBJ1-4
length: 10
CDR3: CSVEGGTEVF

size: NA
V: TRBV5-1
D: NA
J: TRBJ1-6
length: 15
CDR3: CASSSLAGSNSPLHF

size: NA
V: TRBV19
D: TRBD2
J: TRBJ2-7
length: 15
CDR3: CASSPLGGSGYEQYF

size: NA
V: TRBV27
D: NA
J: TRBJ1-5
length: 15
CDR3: CASSLAGVSNQPQHF

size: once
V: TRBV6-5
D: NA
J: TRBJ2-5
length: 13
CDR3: CATGGQLRETQYF

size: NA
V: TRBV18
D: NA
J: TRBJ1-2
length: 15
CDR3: CASSPIQGGHYGYTF

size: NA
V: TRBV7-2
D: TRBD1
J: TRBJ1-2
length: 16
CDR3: CASSLGPTGTNYGYTF

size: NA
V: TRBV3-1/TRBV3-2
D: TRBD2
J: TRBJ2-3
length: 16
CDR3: CASSPGLAGATDTQYF

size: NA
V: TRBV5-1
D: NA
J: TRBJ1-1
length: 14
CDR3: CAVSREGPNTEAFF

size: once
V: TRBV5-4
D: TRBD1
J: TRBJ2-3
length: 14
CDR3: CASRRGQSTDTQYF

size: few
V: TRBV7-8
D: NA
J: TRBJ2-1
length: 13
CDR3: CASSPVTYNEQFF

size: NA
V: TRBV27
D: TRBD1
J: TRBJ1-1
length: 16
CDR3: CASSPGQGYPPLEAFF

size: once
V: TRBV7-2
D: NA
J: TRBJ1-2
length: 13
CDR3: CASSLGAAYGYTF

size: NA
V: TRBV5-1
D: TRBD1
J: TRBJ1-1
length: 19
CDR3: CASSPGSGQGAAMNTEAFF

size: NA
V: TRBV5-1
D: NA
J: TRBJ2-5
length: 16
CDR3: CASSSGLMGGLETQYF

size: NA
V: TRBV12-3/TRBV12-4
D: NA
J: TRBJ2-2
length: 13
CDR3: CASRDRDTGELFF

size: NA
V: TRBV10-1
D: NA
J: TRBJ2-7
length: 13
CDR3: CASSESAVYEQYF

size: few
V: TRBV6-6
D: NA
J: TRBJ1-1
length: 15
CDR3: CASSSQKGRYTEAFF

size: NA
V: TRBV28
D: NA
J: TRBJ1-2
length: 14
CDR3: CASTLGQGHYGYTF

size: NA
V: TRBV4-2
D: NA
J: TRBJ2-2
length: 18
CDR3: CASSQDRSRVLDTGELFF

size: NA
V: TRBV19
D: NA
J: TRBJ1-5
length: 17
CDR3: CASSILGGDYSNQPQHF

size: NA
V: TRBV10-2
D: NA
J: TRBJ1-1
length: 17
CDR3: CATPGSDPWDLRTEAFF

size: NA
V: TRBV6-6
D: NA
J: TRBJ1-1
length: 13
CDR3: CASSYAGIPEAFF

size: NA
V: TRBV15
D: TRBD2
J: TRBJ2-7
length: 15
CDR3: CATSIQRGRVYEQYF

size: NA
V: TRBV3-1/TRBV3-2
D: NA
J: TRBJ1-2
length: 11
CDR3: CASSRQGGYTF

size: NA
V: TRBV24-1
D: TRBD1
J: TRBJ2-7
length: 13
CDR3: CATAAGGNYEQYF

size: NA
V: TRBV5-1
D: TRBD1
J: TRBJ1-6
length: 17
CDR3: CASSLGGQGTYNSPLHF

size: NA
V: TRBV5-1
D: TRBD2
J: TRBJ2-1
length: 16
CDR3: CASSLAAGGAYNEQFF

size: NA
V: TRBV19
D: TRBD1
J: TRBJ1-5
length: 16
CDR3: CASSSRTGVSNQPQHF

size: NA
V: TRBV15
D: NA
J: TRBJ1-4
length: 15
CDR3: CATSGADRGNEKLFF

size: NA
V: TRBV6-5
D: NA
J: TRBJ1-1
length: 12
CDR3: CASSRGYTEAFF

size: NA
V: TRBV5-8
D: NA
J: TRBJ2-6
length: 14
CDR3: CASSTGTGANVLTF

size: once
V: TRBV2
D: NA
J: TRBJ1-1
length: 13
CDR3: CASIGGMNTEAFF

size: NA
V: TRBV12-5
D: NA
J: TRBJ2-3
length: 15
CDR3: CASGLVLGGTDTQYF

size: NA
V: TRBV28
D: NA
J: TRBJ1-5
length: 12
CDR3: CALGAGNQPQHF

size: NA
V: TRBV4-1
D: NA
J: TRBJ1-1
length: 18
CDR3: CASSQEPLAGRWGAEAFF

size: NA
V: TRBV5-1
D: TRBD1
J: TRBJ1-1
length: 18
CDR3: CASSRAPGQGRDRPEAFF

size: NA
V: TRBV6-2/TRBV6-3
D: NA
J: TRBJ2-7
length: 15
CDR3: CASSYPPTGAYEQYF

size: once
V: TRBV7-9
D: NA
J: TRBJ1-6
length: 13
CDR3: CASQGNYNSPLHF

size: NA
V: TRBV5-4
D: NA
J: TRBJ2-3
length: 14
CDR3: CASSLRTSTDTQYF

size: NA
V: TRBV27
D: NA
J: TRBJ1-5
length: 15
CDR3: CASSQVAYSNQPQHF

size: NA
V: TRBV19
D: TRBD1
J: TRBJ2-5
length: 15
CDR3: CASSHTRGPQETQYF

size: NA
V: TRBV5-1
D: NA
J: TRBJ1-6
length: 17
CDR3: CASSLHLQGSNNSPLHF

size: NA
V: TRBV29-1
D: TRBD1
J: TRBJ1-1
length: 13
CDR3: CSAYRGPNTEAFF

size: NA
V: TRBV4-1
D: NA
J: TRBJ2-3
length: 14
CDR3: CASSQGGVRDTQYF

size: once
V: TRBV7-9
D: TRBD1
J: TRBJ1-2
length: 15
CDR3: CASSSGTGINYGYTF

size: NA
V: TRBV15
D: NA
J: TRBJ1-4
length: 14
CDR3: CATSKGGRGEKLFF

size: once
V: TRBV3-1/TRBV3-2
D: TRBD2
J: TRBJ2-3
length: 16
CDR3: CASSFHGTSGGDTQYF

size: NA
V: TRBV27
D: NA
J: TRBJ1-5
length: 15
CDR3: CASSLQGSADQPQHF

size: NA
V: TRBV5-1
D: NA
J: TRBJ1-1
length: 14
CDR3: CASSLGGSLAEAFF

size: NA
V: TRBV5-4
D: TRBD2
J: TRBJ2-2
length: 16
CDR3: CASSSRLAVNTGELFF

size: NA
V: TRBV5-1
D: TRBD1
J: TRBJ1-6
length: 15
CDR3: CASSLAGQRYSPLHF

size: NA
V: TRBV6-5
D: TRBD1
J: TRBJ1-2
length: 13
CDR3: CASSYQGENGYTF